Below, 24 T cell receptor beta chains from the same sample are listed, as sequenced in a study of cytomegalovirus exposure and HLA in healthy donors (dated by TCRdb to about 2017). Receptor libraries were prepared by the immunoSEQ multiplex PCR assay. For the multiplex PCR, a mixture combining 60 forward primers for TCR Vbeta segments and 13 reverse primers for TCR Jbeta segments was used. The immuneACCESS repertoire file appears here via TCRdb, limited to in-frame rearrangements. These files lack a portion of the clones; in checked studies, under half of the deficit traces to unresolved V genes, and the cause of the others is not known. The table for this sample lists 160,000 or so clones; about 85% of them were counted only once. The biggest ten clones account for 1.9% of the sample. Sequencing input: PBMCs. The receptors shown here come from a man aged 18 to 30 in good health and CMV-seronegative.

J is TRBJ2-1 and V is TRBV10-3; a weak D match, TRBD1 (6 bases). Germline V gene lookup returns CDR1 ENHRY and CDR2 SYGVKD. Trimming took 8 bases from V and 3 from J, leaving 17 bases between them. There are 15 residues in the CDR3. CDR3: CAIGPPGDLYNEQFF. The CDR3 DNA sequence: TGTGCCATCGGCCCCCCAGGGGACCTCTACAATGAGCAGTTCTTC.

The rearrangement links TRBV5-1 to TRBJ2-5, with a tentative D call TRBD2 (6 bases). V lost 4 bases, J lost 7 bases, and 20 bases lay in between. Germline-derived CDR1 and CDR2 are SGHRS and YFSETQ. This CDR3 is 15 amino acids long. The CDR3 coding sequence is TGCGCCAGCAGCGTAGGACCTCCGGAGGGTCGGACCCAGTACTTC. Amino acids: CASSVGPPEGRTQYF.

This chain connects TRBV5-1 to TRBJ1-5, with 7 bases identical to TRBD1. V lost 0 bases and J lost 4; bases outside the gene matches: 7. The CDR3 extends over 16 amino acids. The germline V gene has CDR1 SGHRS and CDR2 YFSETQ. CDR3 loop: CASSLGTGPTNQPQHF. The CDR3 DNA sequence: TGCGCCAGCAGCTTGGGGACAGGCCCCACTAATCAGCCCCAGCATTTT.

V is TRBV30 and J is TRBJ2-1; 7 nucleotides line up with TRBD1. V was clipped by 2 bases and J by 4 bases; unmatched bases: 8. This CDR3 region has 15 residues. Germline V lookup: CDR1 GTSNPN, CDR2 SVGIG (reference sequence). CDR3 nucleotides: TGTGCCTGGAGTCTAGGGACAGAACCATACAATGAGCAGTTCTTC. This encodes CAWSLGTEPYNEQFF.

The chain uses TRBV6-6 and TRBJ2-1; D perhaps matches TRBD1 (5 bases). Germline V CDR1 and CDR2: MNHNY, SVGAGI (reference sequence). V was clipped by 2 bases and J by 0 bases, with 11 bases between them. This CDR3 contains 16 residues. Here the CDR3 reads CASSYGAISSYNEQFF. In DNA form, the CDR3 reads TGTGCCAGCAGTTACGGGGCCATTAGCTCCTACAATGAGCAGTTCTTC.

J is TRBJ2-3 and V is TRBV11-2; D remains unclear. Trimming removed 5 bases at V and 3 bases at J, with 9 bases between. This CDR3 is 13 amino acids long. The germline gives CDR1 SGHAT, CDR2 FQNNGV. CDR3 sequence (DNA): TGTGCCAGCAGCGTCTCGAGAACAGATACGCAGTATTTT. Translated: CASSVSRTDTQYF.

The chain couples TRBV2 to TRBJ2-2; a possible D gene is TRBD1 (6 bases). CDR3 length: 13 amino acids. V was shortened by 8 bases and J by 3 bases, with 10 bases between the two germline ends. Germline CDR1 and CDR2: SNHLY and FYNNEI. CDR3 DNA: TGTGCCAGCGAGTGGACAGACACCGGGGAGCTGTTTTTT. Protein: CASEWTDTGELFF.

The chain uses TRBV29-1 and TRBJ2-5, with a tentative D call TRBD2 (6 bases). CDR1 SQVTM and CDR2 ANQGSEA come from the germline V gene. The V and J ends lost 7 bases and 2 bases respectively, with 11 bases between them. This CDR3 is built from 12 residues. CDR3 sequence reads: CSALRGQETQYF. CDR3 sequence (DNA): TGCAGCGCTCTCCGGGGGCAAGAGACCCAGTACTTC. The entire variable domain, with the rest obtained from reference TRBV29-1 and TRBJ2-5, is as follows: SAVISQKPSRDICQRGTSLTIQCQVDSQVTMMFWYRQQPGQSLTLIATANQGSEATYESGFVIDKFPISRPNLTFSTLTVSNMSPEDSSIYLCSALRGQETQYFGPGTRLLVL.

A few counts support this clone. The chain links TRBV6-1 to TRBJ2-3; D unclear. Trimming removed 5 bases from V and 0 bases from J, with 3 bases in between. Germline CDR1 reads MNHNS; CDR2 reads SASEGT. The CDR3 has 12 residues. CDR3 amino acids: CASSPSTDTQYF. In DNA, the CDR3 is TGTGCCAGCAGTCCAAGCACAGATACGCAGTATTTT.

This clone was recorded only once. The rearrangement joins TRBV7-2 to TRBJ2-1, with D unresolved. V was clipped by 4 bases and J by 12 bases, with 10 bases between them. The CDR3 is 11 residues long. CDR1 is SGHTA, CDR2 FQGNSA, per germline. The DNA for the CDR3 is TGTGCCAGCAGCTCCTCCTCTTCGCAGTTCTTC. The encoded protein is CASSSSSSQFF. The whole variable domain, remainder taken from reference TRBV7-2 and TRBJ2-1, is GAGVSQSPSNKVTEKGKDVELRCDPISGHTALYWYRQSLGQGLEFLIYFQGNSAPDKSGLPSDRFSAERTGGSVSTLTIQRTQQEDSAVYLCASSSSSSQFFGPGTRLTVL.

V is TRBV4-1 and J is TRBJ2-5; perhaps TRBD2 as D (5 bases). Trimming pared 4 bases from V and 4 bases from J, leaving 19 bases between. This CDR3 has 16 residues. The germline V gene has CDR1 MGHRA and CDR2 YSYEKL. In nucleotides, the CDR3 is TGCGCCAGCAGCCCCCGCCAACTGAGTGAGGGAGAGACCCAGTACTTC. Its protein is CASSPRQLSEGETQYF.

The V call is TRBV10-3, the J call TRBJ2-3; 8 nucleotides agree with TRBD2. The CDR3 consists of 16 residues. Germline CDR1 is ENHRY and CDR2 is SYGVKD. V was clipped by 10 bases and J by 2 bases; unmatched bases: 14. The CDR3 here is CATGLPGLVNTDTQYF. Written as DNA, the CDR3 is TGTGCCACGGGACTGCCGGGACTAGTGAACACAGATACGCAGTATTTT.

This clone was seen a handful of times. A junction end diverges from the germline sequence, so it may reflect a read error. The rearrangement uses TRBV7-9 and TRBJ2-1; 10 bases match TRBD1. CDR1 is SEHNR and CDR2 is FQNEAQ in the germline V gene (reference sequence). The CDR3 sequence is 12 residues long. The CDR3 DNA is TGTGCCAGCAGCCGAGGACAGGGGGGTTCGGTCTTC. Translating it yields CASSRGQGGSVF.

The chain uses TRBV18 and TRBJ2-1; TRBD1 matches 7 bases. The V gene end was trimmed by 1 base and the J gene end by 1 base; junction bases not matched to a gene: 4. The length of the CDR3 is 16 residues. Germline V lookup: CDR1 KGHSH, CDR2 LQKENI. Written as DNA, the CDR3 is TGTGCCAGCTCACCACAGGGGGCTGGGTCCTACAATGAGCAGTTCTTC. It specifies CASSPQGAGSYNEQFF.

This chain connects TRBV7-9 to TRBJ2-3; 7 bases align to TRBD1. Germline V CDR1 and CDR2: SEHNR, FQNEAQ (reference sequence). The CDR3 loop spans 15 amino acids. With 1 base clipped from V and 0 bases from J, the junction kept 1 base outside the gene matches. The CDR3 loop is CASSLVTGSTDTQYF. DNA for the CDR3: TGTGCCAGCAGCTTAGTGACAGGGAGCACAGATACGCAGTATTTT.

Notes on this clone: The junction and the germline gene differ at one end; a read error may be behind it. The chain recombines TRBV7-3 with TRBJ1-2, with a possible D match to TRBD1 (6 bases). The germline V gene encodes CDR1 SGHTA and CDR2 FQGTGA. The CDR3 has 15 amino acids. This CDR3 reads CASSPRGAINSGYTF. The CDR3 DNA reads as TGTGCCAGCAGCCCTCGGGGGGCTATTAACTCTGGCTACACCTTC. The full variable domain, in which reference TRBV7-3 and TRBJ1-2 provide the parts outside the CDR3, is GAGVSQTPSNKVTEKGKYVELRCDPISGHTALYWYRQSLGQGPEFLIYFQGTGAADDSGLPNDRFFAVRPEGSVSTLKIQRTERGDSAVYLCASSPRGAINSGYTFGSGTRLTVV.

There are a few counts of this clone. The rearrangement uses TRBV5-4 and TRBJ2-4; 7 bases line up with TRBD1. J lost 5 bases, V lost 3 bases, and 2 bases had no gene match. CDR3 length: 13 amino acids. CDR1 and CDR2 (germline): SGHNT, YYREEE (reference sequence). The CDR3 coding sequence is TGTGCCAGCAGCTCAGGACAGGAAAACATTCAGTACTTC. This gives the protein CASSSGQENIQYF.

The V gene is TRBV27, the J gene TRBJ2-7; TRBD1 aligns across 8 bases. V lost 0 bases, J lost 7 bases, and 8 bases stayed unmatched. The CDR3 is 15 amino acids. Germline V gives CDR1 MNHEY, CDR2 SMNVEV (reference sequence). CDR3 region: CASSLSRQGAGEQYF. CDR3 DNA: TGTGCCAGCAGTTTATCAAGGCAGGGGGCGGGTGAGCAGTACTTC.

The chain links TRBV5-1 to TRBJ1-1; TRBD1 aligns across 7 bases. The CDR3 contains 14 residues. Germline trimming cut 5 bases from V and 4 bases from J; bases unmatched to any gene: 8. Germline V CDR1 and CDR2: SGHRS, YFSETQ. CDR3 sequence reads: CASRGDQGGTEAFF. The CDR3 DNA reads TGCGCCAGCAGGGGGGACCAGGGGGGCACTGAAGCTTTCTTT.

The V and J genes are TRBV10-3 and TRBJ1-1, with TRBD1 identical over 7 bases. This CDR3 has 12 amino acids. V trimming: 10 bases; J trimming: 3 bases; junction bases outside the gene matches: 5. The germline CDR1 and CDR2 sequences are ENHRY and SYGVKD. In nucleotides, the CDR3 is TGTGCCACGACAGGGTTGGACACTGAAGCTTTCTTT. Amino acid sequence: CATTGLDTEAFF.

The rearrangement uses TRBV6-4 and TRBJ2-3, with a tentative D call TRBD1 (5 bases). There are 13 residues in the CDR3. The V end lost 5 bases, the J end lost 6 bases, and 12 bases lay between the germline ends. CDR1 MRHNA and CDR2 SNTAGT come from the germline V gene. DNA for the CDR3: TGTGCCAGCAGTCAACAGGCTGGGGATACGCAGTATTTT. Amino acid sequence: CASSQQAGDTQYF.

This rearrangement joins TRBV7-9 to TRBJ2-7; D not certain. The CDR3 length is 13 residues. The V gene lost 3 bases and the J gene lost 3 bases, with 9 bases spanning the gap. The germline V gene encodes CDR1 SEHNR and CDR2 FQNEAQ (reference sequence). CDR3 sequence: CASSLEFIYEQYF. The CDR3 DNA reads as TGTGCCAGCAGCTTGGAGTTTATCTACGAGCAGTACTTC.

The rearrangement uses TRBV2 and TRBJ2-3, with TRBD2 matching over 9 bases. The germline V gene has CDR1 SNHLY and CDR2 FYNNEI. CDR3 length: 14 amino acids. Trimming cost V 10 bases and J 1 base; bases outside gene matches: 6. The CDR3 loop is CATHWTSGTDTQYF. The CDR3 DNA sequence: TGTGCCACCCATTGGACTAGCGGCACAGATACGCAGTATTTT.

The chain employs TRBV6-1 and TRBJ1-6; TRBD1 might be the D (5 bases). Germline CDR1 reads MNHNS; CDR2 reads SASEGT. This CDR3 comprises 13 residues. V was shortened by 10 bases and J by 7 bases, with 14 bases between the two germline ends. CDR3 region: CATCREANSPLHF. As DNA, the CDR3 is TGTGCCACTTGCAGGGAGGCGAATTCACCCCTCCACTTT.